This TCR beta chain was recovered during a study of response to subunit inactivated influenza vaccine. TCRdb recomputed calls from the RT-PCR reads with MiXCR, one row per CDR3 protein. In the table there are roughly 500,000 distinct CDR3 sequences, 20% to 25% of which are singletons. Germline CDR1 and CDR2: MGHRA and YSYEKL. V dropped 4 bases and J dropped 2; count of bases not matched to a gene: 7. The CDR3 consists of 15 residues. These same data were also listed under a study on T cells expressing NK-cell markers. From that paper: The TCR beta cDNA came from 5'RACE template switching with UMIs. Sorted CD3+CD56+NKG2C+, CD3+CD56+NKG2C- and CD3+CD56-NKG2C+ T-cell subsets were beta-chain profiled. As a fraction of CD8+ T cells, dominant NKG2C+ clonotypes reached roughly 1.0-7.0% in roughly 6 donors. The same clonotypes also predominated in the CD3+CD56-NKG2C+ fraction of a handful of donors.

Material: CD4+ T cells sorted from PBMCs, obtained about 12 days after vaccination. This rearrangement joins TRBV4-1 to TRBJ2-7; 8 bases are a match to TRBD2. The receptor was derived from a man aged 45-60 years who received an inactivated influenza vaccine. The CDR3: CASSPGTRLTYEQYF. As DNA, the CDR3 is TGCGCCAGCAGCCCCGGGACTAGACTCACCTACGAGCAGTACTTC.